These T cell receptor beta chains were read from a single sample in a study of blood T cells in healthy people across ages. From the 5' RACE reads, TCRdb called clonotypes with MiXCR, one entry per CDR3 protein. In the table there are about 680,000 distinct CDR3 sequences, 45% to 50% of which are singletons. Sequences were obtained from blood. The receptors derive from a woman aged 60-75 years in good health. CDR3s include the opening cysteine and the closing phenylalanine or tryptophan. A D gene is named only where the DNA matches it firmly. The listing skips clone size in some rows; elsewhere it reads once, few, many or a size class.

CDR3 DNA: TGTGCCAGCAGTGGATCGATCTCCTACGAGCAGTACTTC
CDR3 protein: CASSGSISYEQYF
D gene: -
clone size: -
J gene: TRBJ2-7
V gene: TRBV6-5

CDR3 DNA: TGTGCCAGCAGCTTCACAGGGTATGGGGCCAACGTCCTGACTTTC
CDR3 protein: CASSFTGYGANVLTF
D gene: -
clone size: -
J gene: TRBJ2-6
V gene: TRBV13

CDR3 DNA: TGTGCCAGCAGCCATGGGGAGACCCAGTACTTC
CDR3 protein: CASSHGETQYF
D gene: -
clone size: many
J gene: TRBJ2-5
V gene: TRBV7-2

CDR3 DNA: TGTGCCAGCAGCGTAGGGTCCAGGGGGCCCAATGAGCAGTTCTTC
CDR3 protein: CASSVGSRGPNEQFF
D gene: TRBD1
clone size: -
J gene: TRBJ2-1
V gene: TRBV9

CDR3 DNA: TGTGCCAGCAGTTCCAGACTAGCGGCTTACAATGAGCAGTTCTTC
CDR3 protein: CASSSRLAAYNEQFF
D gene: TRBD2
clone size: -
J gene: TRBJ2-1
V gene: TRBV27

CDR3 DNA: TGTGCCAGCAGTGATTTTAAGGGCTATGGCTACACCTTC
CDR3 protein: CASSDFKGYGYTF
D gene: -
clone size: -
J gene: TRBJ1-2
V gene: TRBV2

CDR3 DNA: TGTGCCAGCAGCGCCGCCCTCTATAATGAGCAGTTCTTC
CDR3 protein: CASSAALYNEQFF
D gene: -
clone size: many
J gene: TRBJ2-1
V gene: TRBV7-9

CDR3 DNA: TGTGCCAGCAGTTTAGGGAGACTAGCGGACAATGAGCAGTTCTTC
CDR3 protein: CASSLGRLADNEQFF
D gene: TRBD2
clone size: -
J gene: TRBJ2-1
V gene: TRBV12-3/TRBV12-4

CDR3 DNA: TGTGCCAGCAGGGGGGGACAGGGATATTACGAGCAGTACTTC
CDR3 protein: CASRGGQGYYEQYF
D gene: TRBD1
clone size: -
J gene: TRBJ2-7
V gene: TRBV28

CDR3 DNA: TGTGCCAGCAGCTTAAGTGACTCCTATAATTCACCCCTCCACTTT
CDR3 protein: CASSLSDSYNSPLHF
D gene: -
clone size: few
J gene: TRBJ1-6
V gene: TRBV7-2

CDR3 DNA: TGTGCCAGCAGTTCATCGGCGGGGGACACAGATACGCAGTATTTT
CDR3 protein: CASSSSAGDTDTQYF
D gene: TRBD2
clone size: -
J gene: TRBJ2-3
V gene: TRBV6-1

CDR3 DNA: TGTGCCAGCAGTTACTCGGAGGGAGGGGGTGGCTACACCTTC
CDR3 protein: CASSYSEGGGGYTF
D gene: -
clone size: few
J gene: TRBJ1-2
V gene: TRBV6-5

CDR3 DNA: TGTGCCAGCAGCTTAAGGGCGGGAGCAGGTTATTCCTACAATGAGCAGTACTTC
CDR3 protein: CASSLRAGAGYSYNEQYF
D gene: TRBD2
clone size: -
J gene: TRBJ2-7
V gene: TRBV7-3

CDR3 DNA: TGTGCCAGCAGAGGACAGAGAACCTACGAGCAGTACTTC
CDR3 protein: CASRGQRTYEQYF
D gene: -
clone size: few
J gene: TRBJ2-7
V gene: TRBV6-6

CDR3 DNA: TGCGCCAGCAGCCCGACTAGCGGGAGGACGAATGAGCAGTTCTTC
CDR3 protein: CASSPTSGRTNEQFF
D gene: TRBD2
clone size: few
J gene: TRBJ2-1
V gene: TRBV4-1

CDR3 DNA: TGCAGTGCTAGTAGTGGGAGGGCGGTCGAGCAGTACTTC
CDR3 protein: CSASSGRAVEQYF
D gene: TRBD2
clone size: -
J gene: TRBJ2-7
V gene: TRBV20-1

CDR3 DNA: TGTGCCAGCAGCCGCAAACCGGGACTTACGCGGGAAAAACTGTTTTTT
CDR3 protein: CASSRKPGLTREKLFF
D gene: -
clone size: -
J gene: TRBJ1-4
V gene: TRBV3-1

CDR3 DNA: TGTGCCAGCAGTCCTCAAGGGGCAGGGCTCTACAATGAGCAGTTCTTC
CDR3 protein: CASSPQGAGLYNEQFF
D gene: -
clone size: -
J gene: TRBJ2-1
V gene: TRBV6-1

CDR3 DNA: TGTGCCAGCAGCTTAGCGGTAACCGAAGAGACCCAGTACTTC
CDR3 protein: CASSLAVTEETQYF
D gene: -
clone size: few
J gene: TRBJ2-5
V gene: TRBV7-2

CDR3 DNA: TGTGCCAGCAGCAACTATATGGGATCTGGGGCCAACGTCCTGACTTTC
CDR3 protein: CASSNYMGSGANVLTF
D gene: -
clone size: many
J gene: TRBJ2-6
V gene: TRBV28

CDR3 DNA: TGTGCCACCAGTGTAGAACAGGGGACTAGCGGGGGACGAGAACATTCCTACGAGCAGTACTTC
CDR3 protein: CATSVEQGTSGGREHSYEQYF
D gene: TRBD2
clone size: -
J gene: TRBJ2-7
V gene: TRBV24-1

CDR3 DNA: TGTGCCAGTAGAACCCAGTGGGATGGGGGTGAGCAGTTCTTC
CDR3 protein: CASRTQWDGGEQFF
D gene: -
clone size: -
J gene: TRBJ2-1
V gene: TRBV19

CDR3 DNA: TGTGCCAGCAGTGGCAGGACAGTAGCCAAAAACATTCAGTACTTC
CDR3 protein: CASSGRTVAKNIQYF
D gene: -
clone size: few
J gene: TRBJ2-4
V gene: TRBV28

CDR3 DNA: TGTGCCAGCAGTTGGGGGGGAGCCTACAATGAGCAGTTCTTC
CDR3 protein: CASSWGGAYNEQFF
D gene: TRBD2
clone size: -
J gene: TRBJ2-1
V gene: TRBV27

CDR3 DNA: TGTGCCAGCAGCAACCTGACAAGGACTAGCGGGAGAGCCAAAAACATTCAGTACTTC
CDR3 protein: CASSNLTRTSGRAKNIQYF
D gene: -
clone size: -
J gene: TRBJ2-4
V gene: TRBV21-1

CDR3 DNA: TGCAGTGCTAGCCCGGGACAGGGGATAATCTATGGCTACACCTTC
CDR3 protein: CSASPGQGIIYGYTF
D gene: TRBD1
clone size: -
J gene: TRBJ1-2
V gene: TRBV20-1

CDR3 DNA: TGCAGCGTTTTTGGGGTCGAGGAGACCCAGTACTTC
CDR3 protein: CSVFGVEETQYF
D gene: -
clone size: few
J gene: TRBJ2-5
V gene: TRBV29-1

CDR3 DNA: TGTGCCATCAGTTCCTCGGGGCTGTACGAGCAGTACTTC
CDR3 protein: CAISSSGLYEQYF
D gene: -
clone size: -
J gene: TRBJ2-7
V gene: TRBV10-3

CDR3 DNA: TGTGCCACCAGCACCTACGGGGCGGGACGAACGGGTGAGCAGTACTTC
CDR3 protein: CATSTYGAGRTGEQYF
D gene: -
clone size: -
J gene: TRBJ2-7
V gene: TRBV15